A single T cell receptor (beta chain) is shown here with its context. Sequenced by immunoSEQ multiplex PCR; TCRdb stores in-frame clones only, minus some. The profile shows fewer than 90,000 clones, more than 80% of them singletons. This specimen comes from a study of T cell changes during pregnancy in multiple sclerosis. The CDR3 contains 15 residues. V gave up 0 bases and J gave up 4 bases, with 10 bases separating them. The germline V gene encodes CDR1 LGHNA and CDR2 YSLEER. This chain uses TRBV4-3 with TRBJ2-1, with TRBD2 as a possible D gene (6 bases). The sample here was peripheral blood, taken in the second trimester of pregnancy. This receptor was obtained from a female donor with multiple sclerosis, enrolled in a pregnancy study. CDR3 bases: TGCGCCAGCAGCCAAGATCGGAGGGGATACAATGAGCAGTTCTTC. It yields the protein CASSQDRRGYNEQFF.